This TCR beta chain was recovered during a study of tumor T cells in aggressive B-cell lymphoma. Sequenced by immunoSEQ multiplex PCR; TCRdb stores in-frame clones only, minus some. Of about 5,600 clones in the sample, around 82% were seen once. V shed 2 bases, J shed 7 bases, and the junction held 8 bases outside the gene matches. Germline assignment: CDR1 MNHEY and CDR2 SVGAGI. The CDR3 consists of 15 residues. The chain couples TRBV6-5 to TRBJ2-1; TRBD2 aligns across 7 bases. This clonotype originated in an adult with diffuse large B cell lymphoma. Sequencing input: tumor tissue. For the CDR3, the DNA is TGTGCCAGCAGTTACGATCGCGGGAGAACGAATGAGCAGTTCTTC. This translates into CASSYDRGRTNEQFF.